The source of this TCR beta chain is a study of T cell responses to AZD1222 COVID-19 vaccine. Clones were read by immunoSEQ multiplex PCR, and TCRdb kept only the in-frame ones, dropping some. In the table there are around 120,000 clones, around 95% of which are singletons. Trimming at V came to 4 bases and at J to 6 bases, leaving 9 bases not matched to a gene. CDR3 length: 15 amino acids. Germline assignment: CDR1 SGHDT and CDR2 YYEEEE. The chain joins TRBV5-6 to TRBJ2-3; 9 nucleotides match TRBD1. The receptor comes from an adult in good health. The sample here was peripheral blood, taken on day 0 of AZD1222 vaccination. The CDR3 sequence: CASSTGTGIGDTQYF. CDR3 DNA: TGTGCCAGCAGCACCGGGACAGGGATCGGGGATACGCAGTATTTT.